This T cell receptor beta chain was profiled in a study of cytotoxic CD8 clonotypes in ibrutinib-treated CLL. For the study at large: Included were 11 relapsed/refractory and about 15 treatment-naive patients, of whom 17 were IGHV unmutated. Study-wide results and limits: On treatment, the uncommon public clonotypes contracted or remained stable.

The CDR3 totals 15 residues. CDR1 and CDR2 (germline): SGHRS, YFSETQ. V gave up 4 bases and J gave up 5 bases, with 16 bases separating them. Measured with immunoSEQ multiplex PCR; TCRdb has only the in-frame clones, and not every one. This table holds tens of thousands of clones, around 83% found once. This clone was recorded only once. As yet, its antigen is unknown. The clonotype comes from a human donor with chronic lymphocytic leukemia. This chain uses TRBV5-1 with TRBJ2-1; D is tentatively TRBD1 or TRBD2 (5 bases each). This material consisted of PBMCs, taken before ibrutinib treatment. In DNA form, the CDR3 reads TGCGCCAGCAGCGGAAATCCGGGACGGAACAATGAGCAGTTCTTC. Translated: CASSGNPGRNNEQFF.